Listed below are T cell receptor beta chains from one sample, sequenced in a study of cytomegalovirus exposure and HLA in healthy donors. The assay was immunoSEQ multiplex PCR, and TCRdb's table has in-frame clones only and misses some. Among 110,000 or so clones listed, 81% were seen once. The sequenced sample was PBMCs. The receptors were gathered from a woman between 25 and 40 years old in good health and CMV-seronegative. Both conserved end residues are part of each CDR3.

CDR3,length,V,J
CASSLLGAADTEAFF,15,TRBV5-1,TRBJ1-1
CASSDGTSGFNEQFF,15,TRBV5-1,TRBJ2-1
CSVGDRSQPQHF,12,TRBV29-1,TRBJ1-5
CASSEVGVIVAGAGFTGELFF,21,TRBV2,TRBJ2-2
CASSKDRGNYGYTF,14,TRBV5-8,TRBJ1-2
CASSQGFTDTQYF,13,TRBV27,TRBJ2-3
CARSLSPGPRGTEAFF,16,TRBV5-3,TRBJ1-1
CASGGLAVQETQYF,14,TRBV5-4,TRBJ2-5
CAISEQGISGTYEQYF,16,TRBV10-3,TRBJ2-7
CASSGLAGGPGKTQYF,16,TRBV19,TRBJ2-5
CASSVGGSVDTQYF,14,TRBV7-2,TRBJ2-5
CASSLGSGSYNEQFF,15,TRBV7-2,TRBJ2-1
CASSLGAFF,9,TRBV7-9,TRBJ1-1
CASKLGGDSYEQYF,14,TRBV19,TRBJ2-7
CSVRGGLLGAYEQYF,15,TRBV29-1,TRBJ2-7
CASTGVVWEQYF,12,TRBV2,TRBJ2-7
CASSPGLAGETPTYEQYF,18,TRBV7-6,TRBJ2-7
CASSQGDSTYEQYF,14,TRBV4-2,TRBJ2-7
CASSFLTSGSSEQYF,15,TRBV6-5,TRBJ2-7
CASSYSDSGSRGKQFF,16,TRBV6-5,TRBJ2-1
CASTQTGIQETQYF,14,TRBV7-9,TRBJ2-5
CASSDSSGSYNEQFF,15,TRBV6-4,TRBJ2-1
CASSSGGRQGASDTQYF,17,TRBV7-8,TRBJ2-3
CATPQSGGLDNEQFF,15,TRBV23-1,TRBJ2-1
CSASRDPNHYEQYF,14,TRBV29-1,TRBJ2-7
CASKGQMNTEAFF,13,TRBV11-3,TRBJ1-1
CASIRQGVDGYTF,13,TRBV6-1,TRBJ1-2